This entry lists 28 T cell receptor beta chains sequenced from one sample in a study of blood T cell repertoires in COVID-19. The data were produced by immunoSEQ multiplex PCR, yet TCRdb's version contains in-frame clones alone and is incomplete. The sample consists of roughly 250,000 clones, roughly 79% of them appearing once. The sample was peripheral blood. The source of these receptors is a woman aged 80 or older with acute or convalescent COVID-19.

The genes are TRBV5-1 and TRBJ2-1, with 14 positions matching TRBD2. This CDR3 contains 19 residues. The junction had 9 bases not matched to a gene; V was cut back by 1 base and J by 3 bases. Germline values: CDR1 SGHRS, CDR2 YFSETQ. The CDR3 is CASSLSGTSGSVFYNEQFF. CDR3 in DNA: TGCGCCAGCAGCTTGAGTGGGACTAGCGGGAGTGTTTTCTACAATGAGCAGTTCTTC.

The V and J genes are TRBV29-1 and TRBJ2-1; 8 nucleotides match TRBD2. The CDR3 has 15 amino acids. Germline values: CDR1 SQVTM, CDR2 ANQGSEA. V was pared by 4 bases and J by 4 bases, with 9 bases of the junction left unmatched. The CDR3 bases are TGCAGCGTTGGCCTAACTAGCGGAAGATACAATGAGCAGTTCTTC. Translated: CSVGLTSGRYNEQFF.

The chain uses TRBV7-8 and TRBJ1-1; 7 positions agree with TRBD1. Germline loops: CDR1 SGHVS, CDR2 FQNEAQ. The CDR3 has 14 amino acids. V gave up 5 bases and J gave up 0 bases; unmatched junction bases: 3. The CDR3 region is CASSATGMNTEAFF. DNA of the CDR3: TGTGCCAGCAGCGCGACAGGGATGAACACTGAAGCTTTCTTT.

This rearrangement joins TRBV7-3 to TRBJ2-1; tentatively, D is TRBD2 (6 bases). V lost 1 base, J lost 9 bases, and 19 bases lay in between. The CDR3 is made up of 16 amino acids. The germline gives CDR1 SGHTA, CDR2 FQGTGA. The CDR3 here is CASSLKSLANGGEQFF. CDR3 nucleotides: TGTGCCAGCAGCTTAAAGTCTCTAGCGAATGGCGGTGAGCAGTTCTTC.

This sequence joins TRBV7-9 and TRBJ1-2; maybe TRBD1 (6 bases). The ends were cut back, 5 bases at V and 7 bases at J, with 14 bases in the middle. The length of the CDR3 is 13 residues. The germline CDR1 and CDR2 sequences are SEHNR and FQNEAQ (reference sequence). DNA for the CDR3: TGTGCCAGCAGCGAGCTCAGGGGTTCTGGCTACACCTTC. Its protein product is CASSELRGSGYTF.

This clone was seen a handful of times. The chain joins TRBV15 to TRBJ2-2; the match to TRBD1 covers 8 bases. CDR3 size: 15 residues. The V segment lost 1 base and the J segment 5 bases; nucleotides outside the gene matches: 3. CDR1 is LNHNV, CDR2 YYDKDF, per germline (reference sequence). The CDR3 loop reads CATSRGDRRTGELFF. The CDR3 DNA reads as TGTGCCACCAGCAGAGGGGACAGGAGGACCGGGGAGCTGTTTTTT.

In nucleotides, the CDR3 is TGTGCCAGCAGCCGTTTTGGGACAGGGTCTGAAAAACTGTTTTTT. It specifies CASSRFGTGSEKLFF. V gene TRBV7-9 combines with J gene TRBJ1-4, with TRBD1 matching 9 bases. This CDR3 has 15 amino acids. Germline V lookup: CDR1 SEHNR, CDR2 FQNEAQ (reference sequence). V gave up 5 bases and J gave up 7 bases; unmatched junction bases: 8.

The J gene is TRBJ2-5, the V gene TRBV5-4; 13 bases fit TRBD2. The junction had 2 bases not matched to a gene; V was cut back by 0 bases and J by 3 bases. The germline V gene has CDR1 SGHNT and CDR2 YYREEE (reference sequence). The CDR3 runs to 16 residues. The CDR3: CASSLGLAGGKETQYF. CDR3 coding DNA: TGTGCCAGCAGCTTGGGACTAGCGGGAGGTAAAGAGACCCAGTACTTC.

V and J are TRBV11-2 and TRBJ2-7, with a tentative D call TRBD2 (5 bases). Germline loops: CDR1 SGHAT, CDR2 FQNNGV. The CDR3 is 15 amino acids. The ends were cut back, 2 bases at V and 3 bases at J, with 14 bases in the middle. This CDR3 reads CASSLRASSLYEQYF. The CDR3 DNA reads as TGTGCCAGCAGCTTAAGGGCTAGCTCACTCTACGAGCAGTACTTC.

V and J are TRBV18 and TRBJ2-7; D is possibly TRBD2 (6 bases). Trimming took off 4 bases at V and 4 bases at J, with 14 bases between the two ends. Germline lookup yields CDR1 KGHSH and CDR2 LQKENI. The CDR3 is 14 residues long. CDR3 nucleotides: TGTGCCAGCTCACGGGGACTGGACGAATACGAGCAGTACTTC. This translates into CASSRGLDEYEQYF.

The V call is TRBV5-1, the J call TRBJ2-4, with TRBD2 matching 7 bases. Losses at the gene ends were 4 bases for V and 6 bases for J; bases not matched to a gene: 10. Germline lookup yields CDR1 SGHRS and CDR2 YFSETQ. This CDR3 contains 15 residues. This CDR3 reads CASSEGGMRGNIQYF. In DNA form, the CDR3 reads TGCGCCAGCAGCGAGGGAGGGATGCGGGGAAACATTCAGTACTTC.

This chain uses TRBV28 with TRBJ2-1; the match to TRBD2 covers 8 bases. This CDR3 is built from 13 residues. The V and J ends lost 6 bases and 5 bases, in that order; junction bases with no gene match: 3. Germline CDR1 and CDR2: MDHEN and SYDVKM. CDR3 sequence reads: CASSSGGDNEQFF. The CDR3 nucleotides read TGTGCCAGCAGCTCGGGAGGGGACAATGAGCAGTTCTTC.

V usage is TRBV7-3 and J usage is TRBJ2-1; 10 bases align to TRBD2. Germline assignment: CDR1 SGHTA and CDR2 FQGTGA. Unmatched junction bases numbered 11, after V lost 5 bases and J lost 7 bases. The CDR3 runs 16 residues. CDR3 coding DNA: TGTGCCAGCAGCCCCGGTGGGCTAGCGGGAGTGAATGAGCAGTTCTTC. Protein product: CASSPGGLAGVNEQFF.

A word on this clone: Other DNA sequences within the sample encode an identical CDR3. This chain uses TRBV3-1 (or the pseudogene TRBV3-2) with TRBJ1-6, with 8 bases lining up with TRBD1. Germline-derived CDR1 and CDR2 are LGHDT and YNNKEL (reference sequence). V dropped 1 base and J dropped 4; count of bases not matched to a gene: 3. The CDR3 sequence is 16 residues long. The CDR3 nucleotides are TGTGCCAGCAGCCAAGGGGACAGGAGATATAATTCACCCCTCCACTTT. Translation: CASSQGDRRYNSPLHF.

In its sample, this clone was seen a few times. The chain uses TRBV2 and TRBJ2-1, with a weak D call TRBD2 (6 bases). Deletions cut 4 bases from V and 0 bases from J, with 13 bases between. CDR3 length equals 16 residues. CDR1 SNHLY and CDR2 FYNNEI come from the germline V gene. Here the CDR3 reads CASSAGGPSSYNEQFF. The CDR3 coding sequence is TGTGCCAGCAGTGCTGGAGGGCCGAGCTCCTACAATGAGCAGTTCTTC.

This clone was seen once. This sequence joins TRBV11-3 and TRBJ2-5; unclear D gene. The V end lost 5 bases, the J end lost 3 bases, and 10 bases lay between the germline ends. Germline assignment: CDR1 SGHNT and CDR2 YENEEA. The CDR3 runs to 13 residues. The CDR3 sequence: CASSRESEETQYF. CDR3 DNA: TGTGCCAGCAGCCGAGAGTCGGAAGAGACCCAGTACTTC.

The chain is built from TRBV4-1 and TRBJ2-7; 9 nucleotides match TRBD2. Germline V gene lookup returns CDR1 MGHRA and CDR2 YSYEKL. Unmatched junction bases numbered 6, after V lost 4 bases and J lost 2 bases. The CDR3 extends over 15 amino acids. CDR3 DNA: TGCGCCAGCAGCCCCGGACTAGCGAGTACCTACGAGCAGTACTTC. Protein product: CASSPGLASTYEQYF.

The V and J genes are TRBV5-1 and TRBJ2-7, with a tentative D call TRBD1 (5 bases). V gave up 4 bases and J gave up 0 bases, with 11 bases separating them. Germline CDR1 SGHRS, CDR2 YFSETQ. CDR3 length equals 14 residues. CDR3 region: CASSPGRASYEQYF. As DNA, the CDR3 is TGCGCCAGCAGCCCCGGCAGGGCCTCCTACGAGCAGTACTTC. The whole variable domain, filled in from reference TRBV5-1 and TRBJ2-7, reads KAGVTQTPRYLIKTRGQQVTLSCSPISGHRSVSWYQQTPGQGLQFLFEYFSETQRNKGNFPGRFSGRQFSNSRSEMNVSTLELGDSALYLCASSPGRASYEQYFGPGTRLTVT.

The rearrangement links TRBV12-3 or TRBV12-4 to TRBJ2-7, with TRBD1 matching 9 bases. V shed 7 bases and J 5 bases; nucleotides not matched to a gene: 3. The CDR3 runs to 12 residues. In DNA, the CDR3 is TGTGCCAGCATTAGGACAGGGGACGAGCAGTACTTC. Residues: CASIRTGDEQYF.

V usage is TRBV6-6 and J usage is TRBJ1-3, with 8 bases lining up with TRBD1. V lost 4 bases, J lost 0 bases, and 2 bases stayed unmatched. The CDR3 has 15 amino acids. Germline V CDR1 and CDR2: MNHNY, SVGAGI (reference sequence). CDR3 sequence: CASSWTGPSGNTIYF. The CDR3 DNA sequence: TGTGCCAGCAGTTGGACAGGGCCCTCTGGAAACACCATATATTTT.

This chain joins TRBV7-9 and TRBJ1-2, with D unresolved. With 3 bases removed from V and 7 bases from J, the gap between germline ends came to 9 bases. In germline, CDR1 is SEHNR, CDR2 FQNEAQ (reference sequence). This CDR3 contains 12 residues. The CDR3 region has the DNA TGTGCCAGCAGCTTCGGCACTAGTGGCTACACCTTC. Protein product: CASSFGTSGYTF.

This rearrangement joins TRBV5-1 to TRBJ1-3; D gene uncertain. Germline assignment: CDR1 SGHRS and CDR2 YFSETQ. This CDR3 is built from 19 residues. The V gene lost 1 base and the J gene lost 2 bases, with 22 bases spanning the gap. The CDR3 DNA reads TGCGCCAGCAGCTTGAACGCCCCCGTGGGCAGCTCCCCTGGAAACACCATATATTTT. Translating gives CASSLNAPVGSSPGNTIYF.

The chain recombines TRBV7-2 with TRBJ2-7, with D tentatively TRBD1 (6 bases). Germline V gene data show CDR1 as SGHTA and CDR2 as FQGNSA. This CDR3 has 14 residues. V shed 3 bases and J shed 6 bases, with 15 bases lying between them. CDR3 region: CASSFGAGVTEQYF. DNA of the CDR3: TGTGCCAGCAGCTTCGGTGCAGGGGTAACCGAGCAGTACTTC.

The chain couples TRBV6-6 to TRBJ1-5, with unresolved D. V was trimmed by 2 bases and J by 6 bases, leaving 14 bases between them. The CDR3 runs to 15 residues. In germline, CDR1 is MNHNY, CDR2 SVGAGI (reference sequence). The DNA for the CDR3 is TGTGCCAGCAGTTACGACCCCCGGGAGGGTCAGCCCCAGCATTTT. This codes for CASSYDPREGQPQHF.

V gene TRBV6-1 combines with J gene TRBJ1-3; 12 bases fit TRBD1. V trimming: 4 bases; J trimming: 7 bases; junction bases outside the gene matches: 8. The CDR3 is made up of 16 amino acids. Germline V gene lookup returns CDR1 MNHNS and CDR2 SASEGT. CDR3 loop: CASSGAGTGGGNTIYF. For the CDR3, the DNA is TGTGCCAGCAGTGGCGCCGGGACAGGGGGCGGGAACACCATATATTTT.

The chain joins TRBV6-2 or TRBV6-3 to TRBJ1-2; D unclear. V lost 3 bases and J lost 8, with 10 bases in between. Germline CDR1 reads MNHEY; CDR2 reads SVGEGT. This CDR3 region has 12 residues. The chain's CDR3 is CASSYSVGGYTF. The CDR3 DNA follows: TGTGCCAGCAGTTATAGCGTGGGCGGCTACACCTTC.

The chain recombines TRBV7-8 with TRBJ1-1, with unresolved D. There are 15 residues in the CDR3. The V end lost 1 base, the J end lost 5 bases, and 14 bases lay between the germline ends. CDR1 and CDR2 from the germline V gene are SGHVS and FQNEAQ. Here the CDR3 reads CASSLERLVLTEAFF. CDR3 in DNA: TGTGCCAGCAGCTTAGAGAGATTGGTCCTGACTGAAGCTTTCTTT.

Concerning this clone: A junction boundary mismatches the germline segment, possibly from a read error. This CDR3 reads CASSQVAGVPGGDNQKLFF. The CDR3 nucleotides read TGCGCCAGCAGCCAAGTGGCAGGGGTCCCCGGGGGGGATAATCAAAAACTGTTTTTT. The chain employs TRBV4-3 and TRBJ1-4, with D perhaps TRBD1 (6 bases). CDR3 size: 19 residues. Germline CDR1 is LGHNA and CDR2 is YSLEER.